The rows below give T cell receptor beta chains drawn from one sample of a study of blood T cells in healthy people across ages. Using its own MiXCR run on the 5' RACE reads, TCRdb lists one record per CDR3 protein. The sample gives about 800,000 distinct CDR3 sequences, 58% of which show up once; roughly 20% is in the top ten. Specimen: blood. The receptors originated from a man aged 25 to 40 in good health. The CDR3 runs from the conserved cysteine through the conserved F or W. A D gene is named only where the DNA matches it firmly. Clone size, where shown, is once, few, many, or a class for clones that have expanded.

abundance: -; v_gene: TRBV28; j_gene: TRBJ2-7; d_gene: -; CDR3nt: TGTGCCAGCCAAAGAGAAGCATTCTACGAGCAGTACTTC; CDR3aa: CASQREAFYEQYF
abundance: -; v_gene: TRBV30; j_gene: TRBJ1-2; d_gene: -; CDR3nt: TGTGCCTGGACCCCAACAGACTATGGCTACACCTTC; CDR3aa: CAWTPTDYGYTF
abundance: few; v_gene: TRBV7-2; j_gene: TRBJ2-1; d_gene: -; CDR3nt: TGTGCCAGCAGCCCCCTCGGACAGACTAACAATGAGCAGTTCTTC; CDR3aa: CASSPLGQTNNEQFF
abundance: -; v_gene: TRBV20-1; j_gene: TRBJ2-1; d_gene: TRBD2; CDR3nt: TGCAGTGCTAGATCGGGAGGCAGAGCGGGGGGTCTGTTCTTC; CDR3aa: CSARSGGRAGGLFF
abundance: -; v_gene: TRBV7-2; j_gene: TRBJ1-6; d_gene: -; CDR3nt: TGTGCCAGCAGCTCGCTTATAAGCTCCTATAATTCACCCCTCCACTTT; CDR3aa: CASSSLISSYNSPLHF
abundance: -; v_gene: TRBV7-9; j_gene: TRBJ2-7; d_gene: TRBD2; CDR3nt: TGTGCCAGCAGCTGGGATCCCGGGACTAGAGACGAGCAGTACTTC; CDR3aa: CASSWDPGTRDEQYF
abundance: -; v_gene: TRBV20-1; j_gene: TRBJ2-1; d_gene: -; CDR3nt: TGCAGTGCTTCTCGAGCGGACAGCTCCTACAATGAGCAGTTCTTC; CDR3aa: CSASRADSSYNEQFF
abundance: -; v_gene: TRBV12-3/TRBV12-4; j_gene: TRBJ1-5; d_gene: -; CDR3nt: TGTGCCGGCAGTTTCAGCTGGGGGGCTAGCAATCAGCCCCAGCATTTT; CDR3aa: CAGSFSWGASNQPQHF
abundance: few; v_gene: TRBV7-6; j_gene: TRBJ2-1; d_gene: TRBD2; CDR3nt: TGTGCCAGCAGCCCCACTAGCGGGAGTAACTACAATGAGCAGTTCTTC; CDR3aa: CASSPTSGSNYNEQFF
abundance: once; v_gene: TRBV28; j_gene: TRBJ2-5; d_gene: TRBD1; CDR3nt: TGTGCCAGCATACCTAGGGACAGGGGCCAAGAGACCCAGTACTTC; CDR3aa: CASIPRDRGQETQYF
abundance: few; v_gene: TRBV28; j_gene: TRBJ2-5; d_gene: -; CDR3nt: TGTGCCAGCAAACAGGGAGAGACCCAGTACTTC; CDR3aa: CASKQGETQYF
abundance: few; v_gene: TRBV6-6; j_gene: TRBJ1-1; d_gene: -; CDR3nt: TGTGCCAGCAGTACCTCGGACGGCAACACTGAAGCTTTCTTT; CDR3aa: CASSTSDGNTEAFF
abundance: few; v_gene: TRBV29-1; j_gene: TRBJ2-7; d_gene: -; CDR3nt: TGCAGCGTTATGGGGGTAGGCTCCTACGAGCAGTACTTC; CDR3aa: CSVMGVGSYEQYF
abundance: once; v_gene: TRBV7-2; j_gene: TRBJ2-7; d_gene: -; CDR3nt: TGTGCCAGCAGCTTTGAGGGGGGCGGATTCAACGAGCAGTACTTC; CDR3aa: CASSFEGGGFNEQYF
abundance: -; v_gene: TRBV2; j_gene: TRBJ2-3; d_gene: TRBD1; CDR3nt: TGTGCCAGCTCCCGGTGGGACAGGGCCACAGATACGCAGTATTTT; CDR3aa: CASSRWDRATDTQYF
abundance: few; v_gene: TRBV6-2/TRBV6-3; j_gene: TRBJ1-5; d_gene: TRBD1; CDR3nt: TGTGCCAGCAGGGGGACAGGAAGAAGGCCCCAGCATTTT; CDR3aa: CASRGTGRRPQHF
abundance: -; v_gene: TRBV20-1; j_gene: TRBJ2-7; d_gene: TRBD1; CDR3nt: TGCAGTGCTACCACAGGGGGGAGTTTCCGGTACGAGCAGTACTTC; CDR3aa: CSATTGGSFRYEQYF
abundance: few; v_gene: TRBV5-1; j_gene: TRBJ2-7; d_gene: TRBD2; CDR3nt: TGCGCCAGCAGCAGTCCGCTAGCGGGAGAAAGGTACGAGCAGTACTTC; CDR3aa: CASSSPLAGERYEQYF
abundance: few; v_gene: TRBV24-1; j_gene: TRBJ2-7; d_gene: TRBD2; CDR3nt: TGTGCCACCAGTGAGATAGCGGGATCCGAGCAGTACTTC; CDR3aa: CATSEIAGSEQYF
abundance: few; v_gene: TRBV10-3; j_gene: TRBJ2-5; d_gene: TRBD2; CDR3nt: TGTGCCATCGGCCCGGGACTAGCGGAGGGGAATGAGCAGTACTTC; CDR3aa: CAIGPGLAEGNEQYF
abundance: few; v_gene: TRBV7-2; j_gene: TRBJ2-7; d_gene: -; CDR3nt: TGTGCCAGCAGCCATCGATCCCTGGGGGAGACCTACGAGCAGTACTTC; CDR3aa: CASSHRSLGETYEQYF
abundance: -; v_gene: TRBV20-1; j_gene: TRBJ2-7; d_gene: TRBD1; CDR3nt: TGCAGTGCTAGACCACTGACAGGGACCCTCGTTCCTTACGAGCAGTACTTC; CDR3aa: CSARPLTGTLVPYEQYF
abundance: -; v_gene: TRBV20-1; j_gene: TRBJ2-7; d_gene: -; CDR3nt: TGCAGTGCTAGACAGACGCCTTGGGACTACGAGCAGTACTTC; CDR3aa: CSARQTPWDYEQYF
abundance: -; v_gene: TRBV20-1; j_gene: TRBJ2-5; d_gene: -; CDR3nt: TGCAGTGCTACATACACGGCGGAGACCCAGTACTTC; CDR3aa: CSATYTAETQYF
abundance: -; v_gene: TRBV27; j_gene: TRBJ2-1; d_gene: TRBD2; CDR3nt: TGTGCCAGCAGCCCCAAAGGACTAGCGCTACACTCAAGCCCCGATGAGCAGTTCTTC; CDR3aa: CASSPKGLALHSSPDEQFF
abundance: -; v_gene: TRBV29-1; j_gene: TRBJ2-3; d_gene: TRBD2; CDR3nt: TGCAGCGTTGGTGCGGGGGTGACAGATACGCAGTATTTT; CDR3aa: CSVGAGVTDTQYF
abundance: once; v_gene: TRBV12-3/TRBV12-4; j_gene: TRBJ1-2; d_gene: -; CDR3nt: TGTGCCAGCGTCCAACAGTCGGCATTAGGCTACAACTTC; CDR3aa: CASVQQSALGYNF
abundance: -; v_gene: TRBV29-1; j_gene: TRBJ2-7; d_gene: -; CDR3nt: TGCAGCGGGAGGGACTCCTACAATGAGCAGTACTTC; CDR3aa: CSGRDSYNEQYF
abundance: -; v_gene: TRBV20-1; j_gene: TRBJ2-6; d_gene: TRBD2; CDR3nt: TGCAGTGCTAGAGATCCCCGGGGAGGGATGGGGGCCAACGTCCTGACTTTC; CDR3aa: CSARDPRGGMGANVLTF
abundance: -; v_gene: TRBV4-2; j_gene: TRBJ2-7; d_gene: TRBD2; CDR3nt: TGTGCCAGCAGCCGAGAGTTACTAGCGGGAGGCCACCACGAGCAGTACTTC; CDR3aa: CASSRELLAGGHHEQYF
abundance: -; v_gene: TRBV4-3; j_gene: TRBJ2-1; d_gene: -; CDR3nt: TGCGCCAGCAGCCAAGACAGCAGCGGGCTCCCCTACAATGAGCAGTTCTTC; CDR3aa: CASSQDSSGLPYNEQFF
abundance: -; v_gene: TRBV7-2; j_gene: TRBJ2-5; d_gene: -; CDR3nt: TGTGCCAGCAGCGAATCGTTGGTGGGCACCGGGACCCAGTACTTC; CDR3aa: CASSESLVGTGTQYF
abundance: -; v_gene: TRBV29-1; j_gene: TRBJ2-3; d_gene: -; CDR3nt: TGCAGCGTTGAAGATCAGGATAGCACAGATACGCAGTATTTT; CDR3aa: CSVEDQDSTDTQYF
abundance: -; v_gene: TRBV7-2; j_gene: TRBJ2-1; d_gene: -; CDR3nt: TGTGCCAGCAGCCCCGGGGAGAGCGGACCCTACAATGAGCAGTTCTTC; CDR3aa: CASSPGESGPYNEQFF
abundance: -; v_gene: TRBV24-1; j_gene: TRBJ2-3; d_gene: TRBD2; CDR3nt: TGTGCCACCAGTGACACCGGGACTAGCCAAGAAAATACGCAGTATTTT; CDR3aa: CATSDTGTSQENTQYF
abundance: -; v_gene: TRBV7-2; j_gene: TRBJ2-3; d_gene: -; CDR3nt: TGTGCCAGCGTTACTCTAGTCACAGATACGCAGTATTTT; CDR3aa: CASVTLVTDTQYF
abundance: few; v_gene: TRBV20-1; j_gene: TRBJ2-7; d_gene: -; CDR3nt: TGCAGGTGCGATAGACAAGGTTACGAGCAGTACTTC; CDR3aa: CRCDRQGYEQYF
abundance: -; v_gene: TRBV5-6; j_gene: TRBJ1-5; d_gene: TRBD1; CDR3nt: TGTGCCAGCAGCTTTTCGGGACAGGCCTGGGCTCAGCCCCAGCATTTT; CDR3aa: CASSFSGQAWAQPQHF
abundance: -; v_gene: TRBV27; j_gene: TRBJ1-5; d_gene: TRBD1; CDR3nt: TGTGCCAGCAGAACCCTTGGGACAGGGTCCCAGCCCCAGCATTTT; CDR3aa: CASRTLGTGSQPQHF
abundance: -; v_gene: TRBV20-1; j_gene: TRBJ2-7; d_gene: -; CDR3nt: TGCAGTGCTAGAATGCGGTACGAGCAGTACTTC; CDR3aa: CSARMRYEQYF
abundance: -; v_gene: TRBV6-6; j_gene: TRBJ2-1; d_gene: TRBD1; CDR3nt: TGTGCCAGCAGTTACCTGGACAGGGGCAATGAGCAGTTCTTC; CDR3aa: CASSYLDRGNEQFF
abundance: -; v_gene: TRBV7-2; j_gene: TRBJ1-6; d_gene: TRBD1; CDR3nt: TGTGCCAGCAGCTTTAGGGACAGCTTCCGCCCCCTCCACTTT; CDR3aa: CASSFRDSFRPLHF
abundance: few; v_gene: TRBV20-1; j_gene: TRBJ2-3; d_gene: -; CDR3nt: TGCAGTGCCAGGGCGCTAGGATTAACTAGCACAGATACGCAGTATTTT; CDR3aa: CSARALGLTSTDTQYF
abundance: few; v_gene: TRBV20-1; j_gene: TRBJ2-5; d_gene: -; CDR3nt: TGCAGTGCAAGTGTCGAGGGTGGGGGAAACGGGGAGACCCAGTACTTC; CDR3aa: CSASVEGGGNGETQYF
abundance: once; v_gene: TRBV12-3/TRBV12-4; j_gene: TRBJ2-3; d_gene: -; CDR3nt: TGTGCCAGCAGTTTCAGTCTAGATACGCAGTATTTT; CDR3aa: CASSFSLDTQYF
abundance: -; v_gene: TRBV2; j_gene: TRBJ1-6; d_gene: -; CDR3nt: TGTGCCAGTCGCCGGGGGGCTGAGTGGACACCCCTCCACTTT; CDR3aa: CASRRGAEWTPLHF
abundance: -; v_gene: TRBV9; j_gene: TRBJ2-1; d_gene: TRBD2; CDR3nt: TGTGCCAGCAGATCTACCGGGACTAGCGGGAATGAGCAGTTCTTC; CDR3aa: CASRSTGTSGNEQFF
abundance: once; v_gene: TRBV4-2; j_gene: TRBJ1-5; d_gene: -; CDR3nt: TGTGCCAGCAGCCAAGATCTTGGCCAGCCCCAGCATTTT; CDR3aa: CASSQDLGQPQHF
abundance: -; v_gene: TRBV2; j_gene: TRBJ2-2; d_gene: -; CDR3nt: TGTGCCAGCAGAGAGAGGGACGCCGCCGGGGAGCTGTTTTTT; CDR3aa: CASRERDAAGELFF
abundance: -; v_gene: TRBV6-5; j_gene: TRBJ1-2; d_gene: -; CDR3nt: TGTGCCAGCAGTTACTCGTCTGGCTTTAACTATGGCTACACCTTC; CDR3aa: CASSYSSGFNYGYTF
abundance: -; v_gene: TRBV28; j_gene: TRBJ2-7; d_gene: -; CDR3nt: TGTGCCAGCAGTTTATTCCGGCAGGGGTGGCACGAGCAGTACTTC; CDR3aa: CASSLFRQGWHEQYF
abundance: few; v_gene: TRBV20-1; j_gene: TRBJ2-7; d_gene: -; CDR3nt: TGCAGTGCTAGAGTCCAGGGGGGTAGGTACGAGCAGTACTTC; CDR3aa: CSARVQGGRYEQYF
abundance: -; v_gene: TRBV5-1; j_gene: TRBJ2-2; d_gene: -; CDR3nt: TGCGCCAGCGGGGGATCCGGGGAGCTGTTTTTT; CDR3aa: CASGGSGELFF
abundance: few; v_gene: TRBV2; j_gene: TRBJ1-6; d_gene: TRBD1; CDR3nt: TGTGCCAGCACCGGTCCCCCGGGACAGGGTTTTTCACCCCTCCACTTT; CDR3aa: CASTGPPGQGFSPLHF
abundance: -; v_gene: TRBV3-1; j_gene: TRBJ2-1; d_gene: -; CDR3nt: TGTGCCAGCAGCCAAGATGCAGCCGGCCTAAGGTTCTTC; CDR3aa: CASSQDAAGLRFF